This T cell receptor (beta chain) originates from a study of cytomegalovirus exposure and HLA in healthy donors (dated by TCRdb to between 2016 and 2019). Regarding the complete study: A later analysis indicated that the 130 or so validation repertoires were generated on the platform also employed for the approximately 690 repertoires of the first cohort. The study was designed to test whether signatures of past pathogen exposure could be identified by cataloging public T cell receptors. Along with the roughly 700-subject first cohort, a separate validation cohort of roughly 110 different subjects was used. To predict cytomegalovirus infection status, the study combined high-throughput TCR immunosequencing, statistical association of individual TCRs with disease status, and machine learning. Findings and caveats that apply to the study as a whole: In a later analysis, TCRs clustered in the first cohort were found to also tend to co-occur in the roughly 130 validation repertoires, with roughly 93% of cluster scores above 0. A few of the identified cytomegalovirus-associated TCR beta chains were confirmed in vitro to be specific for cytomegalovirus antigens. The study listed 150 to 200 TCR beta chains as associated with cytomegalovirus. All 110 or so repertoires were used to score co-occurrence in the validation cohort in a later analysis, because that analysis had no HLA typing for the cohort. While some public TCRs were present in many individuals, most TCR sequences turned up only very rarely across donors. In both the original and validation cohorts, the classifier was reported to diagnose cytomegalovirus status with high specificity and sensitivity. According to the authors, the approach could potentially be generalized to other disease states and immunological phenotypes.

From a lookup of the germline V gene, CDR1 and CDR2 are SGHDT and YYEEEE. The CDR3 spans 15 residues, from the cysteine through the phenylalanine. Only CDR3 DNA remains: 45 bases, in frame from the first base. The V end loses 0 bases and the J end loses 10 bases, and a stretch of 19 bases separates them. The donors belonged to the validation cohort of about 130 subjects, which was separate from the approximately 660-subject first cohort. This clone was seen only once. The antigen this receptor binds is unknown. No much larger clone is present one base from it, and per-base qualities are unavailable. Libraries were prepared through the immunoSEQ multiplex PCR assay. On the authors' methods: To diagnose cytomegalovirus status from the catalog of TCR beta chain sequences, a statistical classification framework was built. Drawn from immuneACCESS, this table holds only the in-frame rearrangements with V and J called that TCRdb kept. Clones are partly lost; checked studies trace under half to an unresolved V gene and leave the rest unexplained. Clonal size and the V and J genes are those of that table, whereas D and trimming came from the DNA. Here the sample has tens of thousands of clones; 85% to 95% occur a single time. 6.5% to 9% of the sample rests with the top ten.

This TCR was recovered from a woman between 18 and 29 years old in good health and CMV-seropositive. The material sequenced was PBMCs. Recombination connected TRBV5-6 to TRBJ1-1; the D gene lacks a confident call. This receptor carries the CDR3 CASSLGSWVDFGAFF. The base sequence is TGTGCCAGCAGCTTGGGTTCCTGGGTTGACTTCGGAGCTTTCTTT.